Listed below are T cell receptor beta chains from one sample, sequenced in a study of shared clonotypes between healthy human individuals. Some clones are missing from TCRdb's copy, which holds only in-frame ones; the method was immunoSEQ multiplex PCR. The sample has nearly 1,000,000 clones, about three quarters seen once. Sequenced sample: memory CD4+ T cells sorted from blood. These receptors came from a man younger than 35 in good health. The CDR3 runs from the conserved cysteine through the conserved F or W. The order of the fields is J gene, V gene, clone size, D gene, CDR3 DNA, CDR3 protein. A D gene is named only where the DNA matches it firmly. Not all rows give a size; the values are once, few, many and, for expanded clones, a class.

J gene: TRBJ1-5; V gene: TRBV2; clone size: -; D gene: -; CDR3 DNA: TGTGCCAGCAGGAAGGACTTAAGCAATCAGCCCCAGCATTTT; CDR3 protein: CASRKDLSNQPQHF
J gene: TRBJ1-3; V gene: TRBV5-1; clone size: once; D gene: -; CDR3 DNA: TGCGCCAGCAGCTTGGTACAGGCCTCCGGAAACACCATATATTTT; CDR3 protein: CASSLVQASGNTIYF
J gene: TRBJ1-4; V gene: TRBV7-2; clone size: -; D gene: -; CDR3 DNA: TGTGCCAGCAGCTTCGGGCAGATTAATGAAAAACTGTTTTTT; CDR3 protein: CASSFGQINEKLFF
J gene: TRBJ1-4; V gene: TRBV2; clone size: few; D gene: -; CDR3 DNA: TGTGCCAGCAGCGTCGGAAGACATGAAAAACTGTTTTTT; CDR3 protein: CASSVGRHEKLFF
J gene: TRBJ1-5; V gene: TRBV18; clone size: -; D gene: TRBD1; CDR3 DNA: TGTGCCAGCTCACCAGGGACAGGGGGCATAAGCAATCAGCCCCAGCATTTT; CDR3 protein: CASSPGTGGISNQPQHF
J gene: TRBJ2-5; V gene: TRBV10-2; clone size: -; D gene: -; CDR3 DNA: TGCGCCAGCAGTGAGCTGGGAGAGACCCAGTACTTC; CDR3 protein: CASSELGETQYF
J gene: TRBJ2-3; V gene: TRBV5-1; clone size: -; D gene: -; CDR3 DNA: TGCGCCAGCAGCTTGGAGCGGTTGACAGATACGCAGTATTTT; CDR3 protein: CASSLERLTDTQYF
J gene: TRBJ1-5; V gene: TRBV6-5; clone size: -; D gene: -; CDR3 DNA: TGTGCCAGCAGTGCCATCCGGGACAGCAATCAGCCCCAGCATTTT; CDR3 protein: CASSAIRDSNQPQHF
J gene: TRBJ1-2; V gene: TRBV5-1; clone size: -; D gene: TRBD1; CDR3 DNA: TGCGCCAGCAGCCAGGGACAGGGATATGGCTACACCTTC; CDR3 protein: CASSQGQGYGYTF
J gene: TRBJ2-7; V gene: TRBV6-1; clone size: -; D gene: -; CDR3 DNA: TGTGCCAGCAGTGAAGTCGGGCAGGGGCTAGGGTACGAGCAGTACTTC; CDR3 protein: CASSEVGQGLGYEQYF
J gene: TRBJ1-5; V gene: TRBV28; clone size: -; D gene: -; CDR3 DNA: TGTGCCAGCAGTTTAGGACTACAGGGTTCGCGCAATCAGCCCCAGCATTTT; CDR3 protein: CASSLGLQGSRNQPQHF
J gene: TRBJ1-4; V gene: TRBV9; clone size: few; D gene: -; CDR3 DNA: TGTGCCAGCAGCCCCCAAGGGAGGGGTAATGAAAAACTGTTTTTT; CDR3 protein: CASSPQGRGNEKLFF
J gene: TRBJ2-3; V gene: TRBV15; clone size: -; D gene: -; CDR3 DNA: TGTGCCACCAGCAGAGAGAGACTAGACTTTTTCACAGATACGCAGTATTTT; CDR3 protein: CATSRERLDFFTDTQYF
J gene: TRBJ2-3; V gene: TRBV28; clone size: -; D gene: -; CDR3 DNA: TGTGCCAGCAGTTTGGAGTTTGATACGCAGTATTTT; CDR3 protein: CASSLEFDTQYF
J gene: TRBJ2-2; V gene: TRBV7-2; clone size: once; D gene: -; CDR3 DNA: TGTGCCAGCAGCCTACTAGAGGAGCTGTTTTTT; CDR3 protein: CASSLLEELFF
J gene: TRBJ1-1; V gene: TRBV18; clone size: -; D gene: -; CDR3 DNA: TGTGCCAGCTCACCACTGAATGGAGACGGGAACACTGAAGCTTTCTTT; CDR3 protein: CASSPLNGDGNTEAFF
J gene: TRBJ2-2; V gene: TRBV7-6; clone size: -; D gene: -; CDR3 DNA: TGTGCCAGCAGCATACGCACCGGGGAGCTGTTTTTT; CDR3 protein: CASSIRTGELFF
J gene: TRBJ1-1; V gene: TRBV6-1; clone size: many; D gene: -; CDR3 DNA: TGTGCCAGCAGTGAAGGGGCGCACACTGAAGCTTTCTTT; CDR3 protein: CASSEGAHTEAFF
J gene: TRBJ1-5; V gene: TRBV15; clone size: many; D gene: TRBD1; CDR3 DNA: TGTGCCACCAGCAGGGTATCGACAGGGTCTCAGCCCCAGCATTTT; CDR3 protein: CATSRVSTGSQPQHF
J gene: TRBJ1-2; V gene: TRBV6-5; clone size: -; D gene: -; CDR3 DNA: TGTGCCAGCAGTGCTCTACACGGGGGCGTTTATGGCTACACCTTC; CDR3 protein: CASSALHGGVYGYTF
J gene: TRBJ2-7; V gene: TRBV10-3; clone size: few; D gene: -; CDR3 DNA: TGTGCCACCTCGACAGATTCCTACGAGCAGTACTTC; CDR3 protein: CATSTDSYEQYF
J gene: TRBJ1-5; V gene: TRBV27; clone size: once; D gene: -; CDR3 DNA: TGTGCCAGCTCAGGGCAAAGAAATCAGCCCCAGCATTTT; CDR3 protein: CASSGQRNQPQHF
J gene: TRBJ1-2; V gene: TRBV28; clone size: -; D gene: -; CDR3 DNA: TGTGCCAGCATGCAGGGGCGCTATGGCTACACCTTC; CDR3 protein: CASMQGRYGYTF
J gene: TRBJ2-1; V gene: TRBV11-2; clone size: -; D gene: TRBD2; CDR3 DNA: TGTGCCAGCGGCGGACTAGCGGGAGCGAGCAATGAGCAGTTCTTC; CDR3 protein: CASGGLAGASNEQFF
J gene: TRBJ2-3; V gene: TRBV5-4; clone size: -; D gene: -; CDR3 DNA: TGTGCCAGCAGCCGGGACTCTCAGGGGGGTACGCAGTATTTT; CDR3 protein: CASSRDSQGGTQYF
J gene: TRBJ2-5; V gene: TRBV4-1; clone size: once; D gene: -; CDR3 DNA: TGCGCCAGCAGCCTCATTCCACTAGCAGGAGAGACCCAGTACTTC; CDR3 protein: CASSLIPLAGETQYF
J gene: TRBJ2-5; V gene: TRBV5-1; clone size: few; D gene: -; CDR3 DNA: TGCGCCAGCGCGTCCCAAGAGACCCAGTACTTC; CDR3 protein: CASASQETQYF
J gene: TRBJ1-2; V gene: TRBV29-1; clone size: -; D gene: TRBD1; CDR3 DNA: TGCAGCGTTGATCCGGACAGGCCCTATGGGGGCTACACCTTC; CDR3 protein: CSVDPDRPYGGYTF
J gene: TRBJ2-4; V gene: TRBV2; clone size: -; D gene: TRBD1; CDR3 DNA: TGTGCCAGCAGCCGGGACAGGGTCCTCGGAAACATTCAGTACTTC; CDR3 protein: CASSRDRVLGNIQYF
J gene: TRBJ2-1; V gene: TRBV19; clone size: -; D gene: TRBD1; CDR3 DNA: TGTGCCAGTAGTGCTGGGACAGCCGGGAACAATGAGCAGTTCTTC; CDR3 protein: CASSAGTAGNNEQFF
J gene: TRBJ2-1; V gene: TRBV6-5; clone size: -; D gene: TRBD1; CDR3 DNA: TGTGCCAGCAGTATACAGGGGCCCTCCCTCAATGAGCAGTTCTTC; CDR3 protein: CASSIQGPSLNEQFF
J gene: TRBJ2-1; V gene: TRBV5-1; clone size: once; D gene: -; CDR3 DNA: TGCGCCAGCAGTCTGAGGCTCGCGGGCAATGAGCAGTTCTTC; CDR3 protein: CASSLRLAGNEQFF
J gene: TRBJ2-1; V gene: TRBV4-1; clone size: -; D gene: TRBD2; CDR3 DNA: TGCGCCAGCAGCCAAACAAGCGGGAGTCCGGGTAATGAGCAGTTCTTC; CDR3 protein: CASSQTSGSPGNEQFF
J gene: TRBJ1-3; V gene: TRBV4-1; clone size: -; D gene: -; CDR3 DNA: TGCGCCAGCAGCTACGCCCGATCACTAGGAAACACCATATATTTT; CDR3 protein: CASSYARSLGNTIYF
J gene: TRBJ1-6; V gene: TRBV7-2; clone size: -; D gene: -; CDR3 DNA: TGTGCCAGCAGCTTTGCTTACGAGGGGGCACCCCTCCACTTT; CDR3 protein: CASSFAYEGAPLHF